This TCR beta chain was identified during a study of technical replicates of blood from a few donors. Using immunoSEQ multiplex PCR, the repertoire was profiled, and TCRdb retains in-frame clones only, with some absent. This repertoire shows tens of thousands of clones, 94% found once; its top ten account for 0.2% to 0.25%. The CDR3 spans 15 residues. CDR1 SGHDN and CDR2 FVKESK come from the germline V gene. The V and J ends lost 0 bases and 9 bases respectively, with 12 bases between them. The chain joins TRBV14 to TRBJ1-6; no reliable D call. The sample taken for sequencing was T cells isolated from PBMCs. This clonotype was obtained from a human donor in good health. The CDR3: CASSQEARRSSPLHF. The CDR3 coding sequence is TGTGCCAGCAGCCAAGAAGCGCGCAGAAGTTCACCCCTCCACTTT.